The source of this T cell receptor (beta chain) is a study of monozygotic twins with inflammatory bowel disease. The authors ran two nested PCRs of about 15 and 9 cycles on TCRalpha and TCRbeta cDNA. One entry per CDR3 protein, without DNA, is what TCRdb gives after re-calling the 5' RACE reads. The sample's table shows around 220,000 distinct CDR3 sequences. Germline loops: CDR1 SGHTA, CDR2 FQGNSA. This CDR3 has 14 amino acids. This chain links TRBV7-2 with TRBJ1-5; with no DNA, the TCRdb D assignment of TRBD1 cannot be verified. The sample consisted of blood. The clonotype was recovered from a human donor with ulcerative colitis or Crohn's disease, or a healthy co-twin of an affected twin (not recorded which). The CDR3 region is CASSSRQGNQPQHF. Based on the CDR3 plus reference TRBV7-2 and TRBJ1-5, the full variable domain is GAGVSQSPSNKVTEKGKDVELRCDPISGHTALYWYRQSLGQGLEFLIYFQGNSAPDKSGLPSDRFSAERTGGSVSTLTIQRTQQEDSAVYLCASSSRQGNQPQHFGDGTRLSIL.